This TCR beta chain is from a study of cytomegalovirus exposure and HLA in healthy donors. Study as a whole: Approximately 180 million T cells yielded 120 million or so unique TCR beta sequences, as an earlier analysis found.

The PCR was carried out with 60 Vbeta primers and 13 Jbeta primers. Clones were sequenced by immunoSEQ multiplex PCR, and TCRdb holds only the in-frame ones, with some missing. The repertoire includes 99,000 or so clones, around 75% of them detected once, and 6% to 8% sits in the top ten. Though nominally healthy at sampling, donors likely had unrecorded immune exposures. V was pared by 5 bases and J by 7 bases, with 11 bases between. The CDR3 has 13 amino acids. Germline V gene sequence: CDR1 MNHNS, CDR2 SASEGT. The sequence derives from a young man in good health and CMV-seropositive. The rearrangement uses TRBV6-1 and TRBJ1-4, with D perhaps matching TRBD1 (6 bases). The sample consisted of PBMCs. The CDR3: CASSIGQTEKLFF. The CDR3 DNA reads TGTGCCAGCAGTATAGGACAGACTGAAAAACTGTTTTTT.